Described below is a single T cell receptor beta chain sequence and its context. CDR1 and CDR2 (germline): MDHEN, SYDVKM. The CDR3 sequence is 14 residues long. The V gene end was trimmed by 5 bases and the J gene end by 3 bases; junction bases not matched to a gene: 4. Data came from immunoSEQ multiplex PCR; TCRdb stores just in-frame clones and leaves some out. The sample has some 240,000 clones; roughly 88% are singletons. The data belong to a study of blood T cell repertoires in COVID-19. Overall study: The United States, Italy and Spain supplied acute and convalescent COVID-19 samples. From T cells, B-cell-depleted T cells, or PBMCs came the material, which was cDNA or gDNA.

The TCR comes from a middle-aged woman who had recovered from COVID-19. Sequencing was done on a sample of peripheral blood. This chain uses TRBV28 with TRBJ1-2; 9 bases are a match to TRBD1. Here the CDR3 DNA reads TGTGCCAGCAGTCCCGGGACAGGGCACTATGGCTACACCTTC. It specifies CASSPGTGHYGYTF.